The TCR beta chain under discussion was sequenced for a study of healthy donors' naive CD4 and CD8 T cells. Study-wide background: For TCR alpha, new primers spanned all functional IMGT alpha genes.

The CDR3 length is 13 residues. CDR1 MNHEY and CDR2 SMNVEV come from the germline V gene (reference sequence). V was trimmed by 2 bases and J by 8 bases, leaving 12 bases between them. A linear amplification protocol produced the TCR libraries from about 0.45 ug of total RNA. TCRdb fed the reads into MiXCR, producing one record per CDR3 protein. This table has around 200,000 distinct CDR3 sequences, under 85% appearing once. Broader study findings: Bias from naive T cell homeostatic proliferation was not addressed.

About this clonotype itself: Its specificity is unknown.

The chain combines TRBV27 with TRBJ1-2; unclear D gene. Sequenced: naive CD4+ and CD8+ T cells sorted from blood, pooled from several donors. This receptor was obtained from a pool of human donors in good health; the sample pools cells from several healthy donors. CDR3 DNA sequence: TGTGCCAGCAGTTTAGACCAAACGGAAGGCTACACCTTC. It is translated as CASSLDQTEGYTF.